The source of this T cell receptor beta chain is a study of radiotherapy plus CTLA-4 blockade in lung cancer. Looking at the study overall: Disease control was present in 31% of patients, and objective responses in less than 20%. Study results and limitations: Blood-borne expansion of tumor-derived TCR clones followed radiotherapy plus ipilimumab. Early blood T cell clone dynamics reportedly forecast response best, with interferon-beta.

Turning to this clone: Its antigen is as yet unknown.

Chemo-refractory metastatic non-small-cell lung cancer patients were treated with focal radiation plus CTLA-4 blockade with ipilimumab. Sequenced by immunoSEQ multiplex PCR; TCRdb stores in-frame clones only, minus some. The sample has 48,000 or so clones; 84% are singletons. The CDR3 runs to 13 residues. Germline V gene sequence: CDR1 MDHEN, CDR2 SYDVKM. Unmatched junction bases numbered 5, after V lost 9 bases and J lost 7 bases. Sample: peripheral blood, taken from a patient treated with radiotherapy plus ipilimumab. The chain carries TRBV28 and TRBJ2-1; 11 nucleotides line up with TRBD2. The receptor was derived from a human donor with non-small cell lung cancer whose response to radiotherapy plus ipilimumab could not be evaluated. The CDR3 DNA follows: TGTGCCAGTTCTAGCGGGAGGACGAATGAGCAGTTCTTC. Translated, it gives CASSSGRTNEQFF.